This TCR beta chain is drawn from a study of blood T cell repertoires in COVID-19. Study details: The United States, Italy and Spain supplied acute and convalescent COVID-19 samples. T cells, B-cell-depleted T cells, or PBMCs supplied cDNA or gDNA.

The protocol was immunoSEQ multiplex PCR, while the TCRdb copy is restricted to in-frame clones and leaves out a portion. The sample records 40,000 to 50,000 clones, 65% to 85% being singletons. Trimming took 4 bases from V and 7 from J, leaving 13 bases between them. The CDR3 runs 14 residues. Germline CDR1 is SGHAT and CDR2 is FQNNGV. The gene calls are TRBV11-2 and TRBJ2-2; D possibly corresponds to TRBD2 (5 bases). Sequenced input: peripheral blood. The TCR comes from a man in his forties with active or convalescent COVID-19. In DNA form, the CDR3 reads TGTGCCAGCAGCTCCCGGCGGGCAGACGGGGAGCTGTTTTTT. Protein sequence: CASSSRRADGELFF. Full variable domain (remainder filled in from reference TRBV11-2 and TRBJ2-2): EAGVAQSPRYKIIEKRQSVAFWCNPISGHATLYWYQQILGQGPKLLIQFQNNGVVDDSQLPKDRFSAERLKGVDSTLKIQPAKLEDSAVYLCASSSRRADGELFFGEGSRLTVL.